The TCR beta chain described here comes from a study of blood T cells in healthy people across ages. On the study more broadly: Template switching caught about one barcoded beta molecule for each two T cells.

Germline lookup yields CDR1 SEHNR and CDR2 FQNEAQ (reference sequence). This CDR3 is built from 16 residues. With 4 bases clipped from V and 5 bases from J, the junction kept 8 bases outside the gene matches. Alongside a J-beta primer mix, a sample-barcoded 5' primer served in a second PCR lasting roughly 7 to 12 cycles. TCRdb re-called the 5' RACE reads through MiXCR, storing one row per CDR3 protein. The sample carries around 500,000 distinct CDR3 sequences, about 29% recorded once. The data were also submitted as part of a second study, on T cells of mothers and their children. That work adds: Related and unrelated pairs show TCR recombination output that thymic selection shapes similarly.

Source material: blood. The TCR originated in a boy aged 2-9 years in good health. The chain carries TRBV7-9 and TRBJ1-6, with 7 bases matching TRBD1. The CDR3 protein is CASSSFAGTDNSPLHF. The DNA for the CDR3 is TGTGCCAGCAGCTCTTTTGCCGGGACAGATAATTCACCCCTCCACTTT.